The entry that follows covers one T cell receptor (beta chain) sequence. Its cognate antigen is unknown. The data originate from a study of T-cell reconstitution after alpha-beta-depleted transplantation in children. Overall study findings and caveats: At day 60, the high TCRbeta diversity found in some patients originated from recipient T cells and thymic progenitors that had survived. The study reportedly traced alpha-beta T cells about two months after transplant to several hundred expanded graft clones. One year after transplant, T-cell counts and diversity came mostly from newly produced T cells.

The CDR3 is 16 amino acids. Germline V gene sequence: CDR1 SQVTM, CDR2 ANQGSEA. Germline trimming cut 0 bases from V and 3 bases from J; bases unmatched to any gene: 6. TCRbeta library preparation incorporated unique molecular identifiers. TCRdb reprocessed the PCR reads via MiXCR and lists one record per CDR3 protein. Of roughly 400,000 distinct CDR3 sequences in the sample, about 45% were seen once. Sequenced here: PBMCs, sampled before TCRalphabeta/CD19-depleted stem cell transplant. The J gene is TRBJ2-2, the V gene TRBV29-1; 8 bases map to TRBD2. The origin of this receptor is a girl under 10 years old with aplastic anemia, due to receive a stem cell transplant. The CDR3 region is CSVEDIAGGDTGELFF. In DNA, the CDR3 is TGCAGCGTTGAAGATATCGCGGGAGGAGACACCGGGGAGCTGTTTTTT.